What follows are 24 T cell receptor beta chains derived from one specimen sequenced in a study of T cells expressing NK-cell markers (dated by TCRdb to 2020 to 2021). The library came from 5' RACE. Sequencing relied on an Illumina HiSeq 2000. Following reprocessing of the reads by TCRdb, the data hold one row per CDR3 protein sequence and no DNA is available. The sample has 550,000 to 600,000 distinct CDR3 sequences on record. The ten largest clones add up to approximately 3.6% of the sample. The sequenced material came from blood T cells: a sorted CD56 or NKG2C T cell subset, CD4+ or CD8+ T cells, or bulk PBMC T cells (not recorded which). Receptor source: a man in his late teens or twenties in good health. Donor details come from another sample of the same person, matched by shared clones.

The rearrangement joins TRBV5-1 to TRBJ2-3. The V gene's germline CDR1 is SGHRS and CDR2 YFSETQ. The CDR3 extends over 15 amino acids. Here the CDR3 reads CASSADLRFTDTQYF.

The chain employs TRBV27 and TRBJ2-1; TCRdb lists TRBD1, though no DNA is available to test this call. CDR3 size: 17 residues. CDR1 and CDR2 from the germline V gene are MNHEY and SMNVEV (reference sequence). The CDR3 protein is CASRIWTGASSYNEQFF.

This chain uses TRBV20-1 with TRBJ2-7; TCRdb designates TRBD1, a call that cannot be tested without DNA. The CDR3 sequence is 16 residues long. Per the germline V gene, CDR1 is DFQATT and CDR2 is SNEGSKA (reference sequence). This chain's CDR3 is CSASSSLGGRSYEQYF.

Here the CDR3 reads CASSAEGGAELYEQYF. The V and J genes are TRBV7-4 and TRBJ2-7; TCRdb names TRBD1, which stays unverified in the absence of DNA. CDR1 and CDR2 from the germline V gene are SGHVT and SQSDAQ. CDR3 length: 16 residues. Filled out from reference TRBV7-4 and TRBJ2-7, the complete variable domain reads GAGVSQSPRYKVAKRGRDVALRCDSISGHVTLYWYRQTLGQGSEVLTYSQSDAQRDKSGRPSGRFSAERPERSVSTLKIQRTEQGDSAVYLCASSAEGGAELYEQYFGPGTRLTVT.

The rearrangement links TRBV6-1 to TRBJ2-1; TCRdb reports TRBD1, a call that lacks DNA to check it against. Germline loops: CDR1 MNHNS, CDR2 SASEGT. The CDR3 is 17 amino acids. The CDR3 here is CASSGPSGTEFYNEQFF.

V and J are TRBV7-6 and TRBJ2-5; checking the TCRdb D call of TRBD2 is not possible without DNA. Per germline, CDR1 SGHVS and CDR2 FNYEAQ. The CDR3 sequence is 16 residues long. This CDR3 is CASSPNLGETLRAQYF.

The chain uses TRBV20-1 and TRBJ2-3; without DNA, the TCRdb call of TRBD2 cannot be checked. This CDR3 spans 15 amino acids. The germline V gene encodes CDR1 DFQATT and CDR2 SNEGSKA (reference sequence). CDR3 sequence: CSASPGLPYTDTQYF.

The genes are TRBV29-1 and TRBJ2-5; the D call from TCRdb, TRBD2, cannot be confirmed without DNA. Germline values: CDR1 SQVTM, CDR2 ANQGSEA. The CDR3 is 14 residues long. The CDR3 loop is CSVEGTSVQETQYF.

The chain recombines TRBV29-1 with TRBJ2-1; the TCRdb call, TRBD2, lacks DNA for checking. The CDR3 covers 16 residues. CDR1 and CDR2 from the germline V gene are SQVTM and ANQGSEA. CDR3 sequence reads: CSVVLSSGRASNEQFF.

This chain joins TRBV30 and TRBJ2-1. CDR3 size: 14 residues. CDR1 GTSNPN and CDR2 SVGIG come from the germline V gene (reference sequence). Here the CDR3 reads CAWSAHYSYNEQFF.

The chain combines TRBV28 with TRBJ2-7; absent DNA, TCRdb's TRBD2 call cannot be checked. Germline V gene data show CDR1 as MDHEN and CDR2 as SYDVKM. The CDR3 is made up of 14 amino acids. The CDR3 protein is CASRSGAALYEQYF.

CDR3 sequence: CSVEPLAGGPEQYF. This sequence joins TRBV29-1 and TRBJ2-7; checking the TCRdb D call of TRBD2 is not possible without DNA. In germline, CDR1 is SQVTM, CDR2 ANQGSEA. This CDR3 is 14 amino acids long.

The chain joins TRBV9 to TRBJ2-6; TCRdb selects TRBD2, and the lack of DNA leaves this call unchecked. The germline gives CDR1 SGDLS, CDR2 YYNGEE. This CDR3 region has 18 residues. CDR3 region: CASSDGLAGLSGANVLTF.

The CDR3: CASSYRLAGVRASTDTQYF. The chain joins TRBV5-1 to TRBJ2-3; TCRdb proposes TRBD2, but this gene call is untestable without DNA. Germline V gives CDR1 SGHRS, CDR2 YFSETQ. The CDR3 sequence is 19 residues long.

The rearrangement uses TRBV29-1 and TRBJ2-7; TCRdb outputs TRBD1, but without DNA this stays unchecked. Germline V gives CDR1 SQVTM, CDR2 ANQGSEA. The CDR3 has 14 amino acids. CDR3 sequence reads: CSVVRGSRGDEQYF.

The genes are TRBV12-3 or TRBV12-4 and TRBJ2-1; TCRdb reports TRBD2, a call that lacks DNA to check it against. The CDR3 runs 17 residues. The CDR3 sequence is CASSSRGRLAGANEQFF.

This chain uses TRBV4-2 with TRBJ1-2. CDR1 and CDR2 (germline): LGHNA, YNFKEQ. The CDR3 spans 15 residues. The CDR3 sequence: CASSQDVFTDYGYTF.

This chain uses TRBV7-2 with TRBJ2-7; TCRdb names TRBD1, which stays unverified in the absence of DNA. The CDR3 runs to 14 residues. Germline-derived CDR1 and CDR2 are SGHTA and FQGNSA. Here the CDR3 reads CAHRLAGGLRKQYF.

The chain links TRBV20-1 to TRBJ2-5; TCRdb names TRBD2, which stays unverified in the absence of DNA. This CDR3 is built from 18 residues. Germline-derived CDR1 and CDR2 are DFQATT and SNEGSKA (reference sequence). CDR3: CSALDVGLSGRIGETQYF.

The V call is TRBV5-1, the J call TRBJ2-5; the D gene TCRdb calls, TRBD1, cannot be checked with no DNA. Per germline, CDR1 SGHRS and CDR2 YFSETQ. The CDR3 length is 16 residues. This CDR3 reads CASSFTGSGSQETQYF.

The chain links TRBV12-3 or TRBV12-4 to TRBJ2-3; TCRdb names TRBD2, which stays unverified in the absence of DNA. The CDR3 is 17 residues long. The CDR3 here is CASSLSLAGGGIDTQYF.

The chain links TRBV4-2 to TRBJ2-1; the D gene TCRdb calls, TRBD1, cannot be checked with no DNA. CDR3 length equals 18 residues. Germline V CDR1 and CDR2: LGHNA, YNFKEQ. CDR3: CASSQVGRQGRSYNEQFF.

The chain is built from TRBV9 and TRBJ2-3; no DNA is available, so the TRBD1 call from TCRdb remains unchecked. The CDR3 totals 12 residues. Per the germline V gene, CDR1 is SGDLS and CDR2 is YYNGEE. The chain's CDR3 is CASSDRTNTQYF.

This chain's CDR3 is CASSPGLAGVQGIGYEQYF. J is TRBJ2-7 and V is TRBV11-1; the TCRdb call, TRBD2, lacks DNA for checking. The CDR3 covers 19 residues. Germline assignment: CDR1 SGHAT and CDR2 FQDESV (reference sequence).